The 3 T cell receptor beta chains reported below all come from one sample, sequenced in a study of Ad26.COV2.S vaccination and SARS-CoV-2 variants. The data were produced by immunoSEQ multiplex PCR, yet TCRdb's version contains in-frame clones alone and is incomplete. This sample has 350,000 to 500,000 clones, with approximately 88% found just once. Treatment denoted: around 19 received Ad26.COV2.S at low or high dose, single or two shots; about 5 received placebo; per-sample allocation not given. On day 63 after the first injection, vaccine and placebo recipients gave samples. Sequenced material: peripheral blood, taken in a trial of Ad26.COV2.S vaccine versus placebo. The receptors here all came from a person between 18 and 65 years old who received the Ad26.COV2.S COVID-19 vaccine or a placebo.

This rearrangement joins TRBV6-2 or TRBV6-3 to TRBJ1-5; 7 bases are shared with TRBD1. This CDR3 has 13 amino acids. Germline CDR1 MNHEY, CDR2 SVGEGT. V was clipped by 6 bases and J by 7 bases; unmatched bases: 6. CDR3 DNA: TGTGCCAGCAGCTCGCAGGGGGGGCAGCCCCAGCATTTT. It is translated as CASSSQGGQPQHF.

This clone was seen only once. This rearrangement joins TRBV7-2 to TRBJ2-3; 7 nucleotides line up with TRBD2. The CDR3 is made up of 17 amino acids. CDR1 and CDR2 from the germline V gene are SGHTA and FQGNSA. V gave up 7 bases and J gave up 0 bases; unmatched junction bases: 13. The CDR3 coding sequence is TGTGCCAGCACCCTACCACGGGGCGGGGGAAGCACAGATACGCAGTATTTT. Encoded protein: CASTLPRGGGSTDTQYF.

The chain joins TRBV19 to TRBJ2-7; D remains ambiguous. CDR1 and CDR2 (germline): LNHDA, SQIVND (reference sequence). This CDR3 region has 13 residues. Trimming shortened V by 4 bases and J by 7 bases, and 14 bases separated the two germline ends. The CDR3 is CASSKNPPLEQYF. The CDR3 nucleotides are TGTGCCAGTAGTAAAAACCCCCCTTTGGAGCAGTACTTC. Full variable domain (missing parts from reference TRBV19 and TRBJ2-7): DGGITQSPKYLFRKEGQNVTLSCEQNLNHDAMYWYRQDPGQGLRLIYYSQIVNDFQKGDIAEGYSVSREKKESFPLTVTSAQKNPTAFYLCASSKNPPLEQYFGPGTRLTVT.